This T cell receptor (beta chain) originates from a study of T cell clonotyping in hematopoietic cell transplantation. Whole-study results and caveats: At the given depth, recipient repertoires were over 97% de novo clonotypes.

The germline V and J ends were trimmed by 0 bases and 2 bases, with 12 bases remaining between them. The germline V gene encodes CDR1 LGHNA and CDR2 YSLEER. The CDR3 runs 16 residues. Concerning this clone: The target antigen is unknown.

Libraries were prepared by immunoSEQ multiplex PCR; TCRdb keeps only in-frame clonotypes and omits some of them. The sample carries approximately 4,100 clones, approximately 95% recorded once. Sample: PBMCs, taken 30 days after allogeneic stem cell transplant. The receptor's source is a male patient aged 50 to 60 who had an allogeneic stem cell transplant from a related donor, so the T cells may come from the graft donor. Some clones in this sample may be carry-over from other donors' samples. This chain uses TRBV4-3 with TRBJ2-3, with TRBD2 as a possible D gene (6 bases). The CDR3 sequence: CASSQDTDYLTDTQYF. The CDR3, as DNA: TGCGCCAGCAGCCAAGATACGGACTACCTCACAGATACGCAGTATTTT.